This passage covers 31 T cell receptor beta chains from one sample sequenced in a study of cytomegalovirus exposure and HLA in healthy donors. Sequenced by immunoSEQ multiplex PCR; TCRdb stores in-frame clones only, minus some. The sample contains under 150,000 clones, around 84% of which appear only once. Sequenced input: PBMCs. These TCRs come from a man aged 18-30 years in good health and CMV-seropositive.

The chain employs TRBV9 and TRBJ2-3; 11 bases match TRBD2. The length of the CDR3 is 16 residues. With 0 bases clipped from V and 3 bases from J, the junction kept 3 bases outside the gene matches. Germline V gives CDR1 SGDLS, CDR2 YYNGEE. The CDR3 protein is CASSVVAGGPTDTQYF. In DNA form, the CDR3 reads TGTGCCAGCAGCGTAGTAGCGGGAGGGCCGACAGATACGCAGTATTTT.

This clone was observed once. The V gene is TRBV5-1, the J gene TRBJ1-4, with TRBD1 identical over 12 bases. Looked up from germline, CDR1 is SGHRS and CDR2 is YFSETQ. The CDR3 covers 15 residues. Germline trimming cut 4 bases from V and 6 bases from J; bases unmatched to any gene: 4. This chain's CDR3 is CASSPGTGGHEKLFF. The CDR3 DNA reads TGCGCCAGCAGCCCCGGGACAGGGGGCCATGAAAAACTGTTTTTT.

This clone has a handful of counts. V and J are TRBV5-8 and TRBJ2-7; D remains ambiguous. Germline loops: CDR1 SGHTS, CDR2 YDEGEE. The germline V and J ends were trimmed by 2 bases and 3 bases, with 6 bases remaining between them. The CDR3 loop spans 12 amino acids. The chain's CDR3 is CASSFSNYEQYF. Written as DNA, the CDR3 is TGTGCCAGCAGCTTTTCCAACTACGAGCAGTACTTC.

This sequence joins TRBV29-1 and TRBJ2-3; 7 positions match TRBD1. V dropped 5 bases and J dropped 10; count of bases not matched to a gene: 9. The V gene's germline CDR1 is SQVTM and CDR2 ANQGSEA. CDR3 length: 12 residues. The CDR3: CSVIQGTIPQYF. DNA of the CDR3: TGCAGCGTTATACAGGGGACCATCCCGCAGTATTTT.

The chain carries TRBV5-5 and TRBJ1-5, with 7 bases that match TRBD1. The germline V gene has CDR1 SGHKS and CDR2 YYEKEE (reference sequence). The CDR3 loop spans 15 amino acids. Trimming at V came to 4 bases and at J to 4 bases, leaving 8 bases not matched to a gene. DNA of the CDR3: TGTGCCAGCAGCGTTCAGGGACAGATGAATCAGCCCCAGCATTTT. Translated: CASSVQGQMNQPQHF.

This clone was observed a handful of times. This chain links TRBV18 with TRBJ2-7; 7 bases are a match to TRBD1. Germline V gives CDR1 KGHSH, CDR2 LQKENI. With V trimmed by 4 bases and J by 4 bases, 7 bases remained unmatched. The CDR3 contains 14 residues. Here the CDR3 DNA reads TGTGCCAGCTCACGAGGGGGCCGGGGATACGAGCAGTACTTC. This codes for CASSRGGRGYEQYF.

The V call is TRBV2, the J call TRBJ2-5; D gene unclear. V lost 6 bases and J 3 bases, leaving 14 bases between the germline ends. CDR1 SNHLY and CDR2 FYNNEI come from the germline V gene. This CDR3 comprises 14 residues. DNA for the CDR3: TGTGCCAGCAGCTACTCATCGACAAAAGAGACCCAGTACTTC. Encoded protein: CASSYSSTKETQYF.

The chain has TRBV9 and TRBJ2-3; TRBD2 agrees at 11 bases. Unmatched junction bases numbered 4, after V lost 0 bases and J lost 1 base. CDR3 length: 17 amino acids. The germline V gene encodes CDR1 SGDLS and CDR2 YYNGEE. DNA of the CDR3: TGTGCCAGCAGCGTAGACGTTAGCGGGAGGGGCACAGATACGCAGTATTTT. This codes for CASSVDVSGRGTDTQYF. The full variable domain, rest sourced from reference TRBV9 and TRBJ2-3, is DSGVTQTPKHLITATGQRVTLRCSPRSGDLSVYWYQQSLDQGLQFLIQYYNGEERAKGNILERFSAQQFPDLHSELNLSSLELGDSALYFCASSVDVSGRGTDTQYFGPGTRLTVL.

The chain has TRBV7-3 and TRBJ2-7, with 7 positions matching TRBD1. J was trimmed by 5 bases and V by 5 bases; bases with no gene match: 6. CDR3 length: 13 residues. Germline V gives CDR1 SGHTA, CDR2 FQGTGA. The CDR3 DNA reads as TGTGCCAGCAGCCCGGACAGGAACAACGAGCAGTACTTC. It is translated as CASSPDRNNEQYF.

In its sample, this clone was seen a few times. The chain couples TRBV7-6 to TRBJ1-5; D ambiguous. This CDR3 is built from 15 residues. Germline values: CDR1 SGHVS, CDR2 FNYEAQ. Between the trimmed V and J ends, which lost 1 base and 0 bases, there was a span of 7 bases. The CDR3 region is CASSLGASSNQPQHF. The CDR3 DNA reads as TGTGCCAGCAGCTTAGGGGCCTCTAGCAATCAGCCCCAGCATTTT. Full variable domain (rest looked up from reference TRBV7-6 and TRBJ1-5): GAGVSQSPRYKVTKRGQDVALRCDPISGHVSLYWYRQALGQGPEFLTYFNYEAQQDKSGLPNDRFSAERPEGSISTLTIQRTEQRDSAMYRCASSLGASSNQPQHFGDGTRLSIL.

This clone was found once. The V gene is TRBV7-2, the J gene TRBJ2-2; 16 nucleotides align to TRBD2. This CDR3 has 19 amino acids. Germline CDR1 reads SGHTA; CDR2 reads FQGNSA. After removal of 2 bases from V and 4 bases from J, the junction contained 7 bases not matched to a gene. CDR3: CASSLWGLAGGPITGELFF. CDR3 nucleotides: TGTGCCAGCAGCTTATGGGGACTAGCGGGGGGGCCGATCACCGGGGAGCTGTTTTTT.

The V and J genes are TRBV27 and TRBJ2-7; 11 positions match TRBD2. Germline CDR1 reads MNHEY; CDR2 reads SMNVEV (reference sequence). The CDR3 is made up of 15 amino acids. Losses at the gene ends were 6 bases for V and 0 bases for J; bases not matched to a gene: 4. CDR3 sequence (DNA): TGTGCCAGCAGCACGACTAGCGGGACCTCCTACGAGCAGTACTTC. This gives the protein CASSTTSGTSYEQYF.

The J gene is TRBJ2-3, the V gene TRBV9; maybe TRBD2 (5 bases). V shed 0 bases and J shed 1 base, with 9 bases lying between them. The V gene's germline CDR1 is SGDLS and CDR2 YYNGEE. This CDR3 is built from 15 residues. CDR3 region: CASSVGGSRTDTQYF. CDR3 coding DNA: TGTGCCAGCAGCGTAGGAGGGAGTCGCACAGATACGCAGTATTTT.

The chain uses TRBV27 and TRBJ1-6, with 7 positions matching TRBD1. V shed 4 bases and J 5 bases; nucleotides not matched to a gene: 11. Germline V gives CDR1 MNHEY, CDR2 SMNVEV (reference sequence). The CDR3 runs 17 residues. The CDR3 loop is CASSSPRQGRDNSPLHF. CDR3 in DNA: TGTGCCAGCAGTTCTCCCAGACAGGGAAGGGATAATTCACCCCTCCACTTT.

The chain carries TRBV6-5 and TRBJ2-2; D possibly corresponds to TRBD2 (5 bases). Germline-derived CDR1 and CDR2 are MNHEY and SVGAGI. Trimming cost V 3 bases and J 1 base, with 9 bases left between them. The CDR3 has 15 residues. CDR3 bases: TGTGCCAGCAGTTATAGCCGGGGGAACACCGGGGAGCTGTTTTTT. This sequence encodes CASSYSRGNTGELFF.

This chain joins TRBV2 and TRBJ1-1; D gene ambiguous. This CDR3 has 15 residues. Trimming removed 6 bases from V and 1 base from J, with 15 bases in between. CDR1 and CDR2 (germline): SNHLY, FYNNEI. The CDR3 DNA follows: TGTGCCAGCAGGGTACCGGGAGACGGGAACACTGAAGCTTTCTTT. Translated: CASRVPGDGNTEAFF.

This CDR3 is CASSLTPSGGTGELFF. CDR3 sequence (DNA): TGCGCCAGCAGCCTGACACCTTCCGGAGGGACCGGGGAGCTGTTTTTT. The chain couples TRBV5-1 to TRBJ2-2; TRBD2 might be the D (6 bases). The length of the CDR3 is 16 residues. Germline V gene sequence: CDR1 SGHRS, CDR2 YFSETQ. Trimming removed 4 bases at V and 5 bases at J, with 18 bases between.

V is TRBV6-5 and J is TRBJ2-7, with 7 bases fitting TRBD2. CDR3 length equals 16 residues. The ends lost 0 bases at V and 5 bases at J; junction bases unmatched: 10. Germline CDR1 reads MNHEY; CDR2 reads SVGAGI. The CDR3 loop is CASSYSAGATLDEQYF. The CDR3 DNA sequence: TGTGCCAGCAGTTACTCTGCGGGAGCTACGTTGGACGAGCAGTACTTC.

The CDR3 DNA reads as TGTGCCAGCAGTTTATTAGGGGGAGAGCAGTACTTC. Protein: CASSLLGGEQYF. The J gene is TRBJ2-7, the V gene TRBV27; tentative D call: TRBD1 (6 bases). The CDR3 loop spans 12 amino acids. The V gene lost 1 base and the J gene lost 7 bases, with 8 bases spanning the gap. Germline-derived CDR1 and CDR2 are MNHEY and SMNVEV (reference sequence).

The chain employs TRBV20-1 and TRBJ2-7; possible D gene TRBD2, 5 bases. This CDR3 has 11 residues. V lost 3 bases, J lost 5 bases, and 8 bases lay in between. CDR1 and CDR2 from the germline V gene are DFQATT and SNEGSKA (reference sequence). CDR3 loop: CSASGSHEQYF. The CDR3 DNA follows: TGCAGTGCTAGTGGGAGTCACGAGCAGTACTTC.

This sequence joins TRBV5-1 and TRBJ2-2; a possible D gene is TRBD1 (6 bases). Germline V gene sequence: CDR1 SGHRS, CDR2 YFSETQ. The CDR3 has 20 residues. Trimming cost V 1 base and J 1 base, with 23 bases left between them. The CDR3 region is CASSLSLTGTTTRNTGELFF. Here the CDR3 DNA reads TGCGCCAGCAGCTTGTCCCTAACCGGGACAACCACAAGGAACACCGGGGAGCTGTTTTTT.

The CDR3 spells CASSAQGARTEAFF. The DNA for the CDR3 is TGTGCCAGCAGTGCACAGGGGGCGCGAACTGAAGCTTTCTTT. V usage is TRBV6-1 and J usage is TRBJ1-1; 9 bases map to TRBD1. V dropped 4 bases and J dropped 5; count of bases not matched to a gene: 5. The CDR3 sequence is 14 residues long. CDR1 is MNHNS and CDR2 is SASEGT in the germline V gene.

This clone was observed a handful of times. This rearrangement joins TRBV6-1 to TRBJ1-1; tentative D call: TRBD1 (6 bases). The length of the CDR3 is 14 residues. The V end lost 0 bases, the J end lost 5 bases, and 10 bases lay between the germline ends. Germline V lookup: CDR1 MNHNS, CDR2 SASEGT. Written as DNA, the CDR3 is TGTGCCAGCAGTGAAGCCGGACAGTCAACTGAAGCTTTCTTT. Its translation: CASSEAGQSTEAFF.

V is TRBV5-1 and J is TRBJ2-5; no clear D. The CDR3 is 15 residues long. The V gene lost 0 bases and the J gene lost 1 base, with 10 bases spanning the gap. From germline, CDR1 is SGHRS and CDR2 YFSETQ. CDR3 sequence (DNA): TGCGCCAGCAGCTTGGGCGGAGCGACCCAAGAGACCCAGTACTTC. As protein: CASSLGGATQETQYF.

This chain joins TRBV11-3 and TRBJ2-7; weak D call: TRBD1 (6 bases). The length of the CDR3 is 11 residues. Germline CDR1 is SGHNT and CDR2 is YENEEA. V dropped 3 bases and J dropped 7 bases, with 7 bases sitting between them. CDR3 in DNA: TGTGCCAGCAGCTTTGACAGGGAGCAGTACTTC. This gives the protein CASSFDREQYF.

The chain joins TRBV5-4 to TRBJ2-5; TRBD2 aligns across 11 bases. The length of the CDR3 is 15 residues. The V and J ends lost 1 base and 5 bases, in that order; junction bases with no gene match: 4. The germline CDR1 and CDR2 sequences are SGHNT and YYREEE (reference sequence). The CDR3 is CASSLISGRGETQYF. CDR3 DNA sequence: TGTGCCAGCAGCTTGATTAGCGGGAGGGGGGAGACCCAGTACTTC.

About this clone: Other nucleotide sequences from this sample produce the same CDR3. The chain recombines TRBV9 with TRBJ2-7; 11 positions agree with TRBD1. The CDR3 covers 13 residues. The ends lost 2 bases at V and 6 bases at J; junction bases unmatched: 1. Germline V gene data show CDR1 as SGDLS and CDR2 as YYNGEE. The CDR3 DNA reads TGTGCCAGCAGCGTTGGGACAGGGGGCGAGCAGTACTTC. Its protein is CASSVGTGGEQYF.

The gene calls are TRBV7-9 and TRBJ2-2; TRBD2 matches 8 bases. Germline V lookup: CDR1 SEHNR, CDR2 FQNEAQ (reference sequence). The CDR3 is 15 amino acids. Trimming took 5 bases from V and 4 from J; bases not matched to a gene: 6. The DNA of the CDR3 is TGTGCCAGCAGCACCCGGGGGGGTGGCACCGGGGAGCTGTTTTTT. Translation: CASSTRGGGTGELFF.

The rearrangement links TRBV27 to TRBJ1-1; D unresolved. CDR1 is MNHEY, CDR2 SMNVEV, per germline (reference sequence). The CDR3 contains 14 residues. V was cut by 3 bases and J by 5 bases, with 13 bases left in between. Here the CDR3 reads CASSFSSAGTEAFF. The CDR3 region has the DNA TGTGCCAGCAGTTTCTCATCTGCAGGAACTGAAGCTTTCTTT.

The CDR3 sequence is CASSRDRSNTEAFF. The CDR3 bases are TGTGCCAGCTCCCGGGACAGATCGAACACTGAAGCTTTCTTT. The chain recombines TRBV18 with TRBJ1-1; TRBD1 agrees at 7 bases. With V trimmed by 6 bases and J by 1 base, 5 bases remained unmatched. From germline, CDR1 is KGHSH and CDR2 LQKENI. The CDR3 extends over 14 amino acids.

In this sample, this clone turned up a few times. V and J are TRBV5-5 and TRBJ2-3, with 7 positions matching TRBD2. Per the germline V gene, CDR1 is SGHKS and CDR2 is YYEKEE (reference sequence). With V trimmed by 0 bases and J by 3 bases, 10 bases remained unmatched. The CDR3 totals 17 residues. The CDR3 loop reads CASSLAPVREGTDTQYF. The CDR3, as DNA: TGTGCCAGCAGCTTGGCCCCTGTGAGGGAGGGGACAGATACGCAGTATTTT.